This T cell receptor (beta chain) was captured in a study of OX40 agonist ivuxolimab in advanced cancers. Sampled blood was obtained at baseline, cycle 4 day 1, and cycle 7 day 1. Trimming removed 3 bases at V and 3 bases at J, with 15 bases between. In germline, CDR1 is WSHSY, CDR2 SAAADI. This CDR3 spans 16 amino acids. The repertoire was sequenced with immunoSEQ multiplex PCR; TCRdb's copy has only in-frame clones and lacks some. This sample carries some 50,000 clones, around nine tenths of them seen once, and the ten largest clones take 25% to 40%. The specimen was CD4+ or CD8+ T cells sorted from blood, collected in a trial of the OX40 agonist ivuxolimab. This chain links TRBV10-2 with TRBJ1-5; D gene uncertain. The receptor was isolated from an adult with an advanced solid tumor such as melanoma, head and neck, liver or kidney cancer. The CDR3 DNA sequence: TGCGCCAGCAGTGATTCAGGTGGAATTAACAATCAGCCCCAGCATTTT. Protein sequence: CASSDSGGINNQPQHF.